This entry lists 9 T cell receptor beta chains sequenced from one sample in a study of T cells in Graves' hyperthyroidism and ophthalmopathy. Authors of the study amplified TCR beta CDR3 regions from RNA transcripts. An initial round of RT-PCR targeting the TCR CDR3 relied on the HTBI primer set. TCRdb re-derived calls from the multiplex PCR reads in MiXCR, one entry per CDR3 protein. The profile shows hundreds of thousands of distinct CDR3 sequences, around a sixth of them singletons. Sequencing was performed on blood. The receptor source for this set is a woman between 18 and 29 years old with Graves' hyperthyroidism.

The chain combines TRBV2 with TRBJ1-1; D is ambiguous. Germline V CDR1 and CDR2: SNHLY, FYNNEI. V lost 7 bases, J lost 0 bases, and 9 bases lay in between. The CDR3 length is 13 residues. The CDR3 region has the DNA TGTGCCAGCACAGTACGGATGAACACTGAAGCTTTCTTT. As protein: CASTVRMNTEAFF.

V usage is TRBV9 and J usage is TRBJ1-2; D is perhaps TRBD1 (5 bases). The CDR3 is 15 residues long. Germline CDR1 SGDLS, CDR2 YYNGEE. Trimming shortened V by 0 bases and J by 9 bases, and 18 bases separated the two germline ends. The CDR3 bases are TGTGCCAGCAGCGTAGGAGGGGTTACGTTTCTGAGCTACACCTTC. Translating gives CASSVGGVTFLSYTF.

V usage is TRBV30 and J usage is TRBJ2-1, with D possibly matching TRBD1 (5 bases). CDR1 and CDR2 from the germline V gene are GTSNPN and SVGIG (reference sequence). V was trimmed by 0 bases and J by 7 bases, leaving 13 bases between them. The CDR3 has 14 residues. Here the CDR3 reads CAWSVQAKGNEQFF. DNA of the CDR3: TGTGCCTGGAGTGTACAGGCAAAGGGAAATGAGCAGTTCTTC. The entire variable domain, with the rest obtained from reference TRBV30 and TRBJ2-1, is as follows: SQTIHQWPATLVQPVGSPLSLECTVEGTSNPNLYWYRQAAGRGLQLLFYSVGIGQISSEVPQNLSASRPQDRQFILSSKKLLLSDSGFYLCAWSVQAKGNEQFFGPGTRLTVL.

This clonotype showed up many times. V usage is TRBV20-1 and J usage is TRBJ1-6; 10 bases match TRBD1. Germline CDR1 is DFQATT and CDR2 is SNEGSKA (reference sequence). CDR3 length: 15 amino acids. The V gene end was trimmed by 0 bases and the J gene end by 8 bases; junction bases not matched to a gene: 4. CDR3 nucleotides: TGCAGTGCTAGAGATAGGGACAGGGGATATTCACCCCTCCACTTT. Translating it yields CSARDRDRGYSPLHF.

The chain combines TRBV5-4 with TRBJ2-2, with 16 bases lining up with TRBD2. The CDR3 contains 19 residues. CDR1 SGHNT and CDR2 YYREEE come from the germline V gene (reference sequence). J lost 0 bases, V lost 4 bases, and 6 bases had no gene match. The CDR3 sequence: CASSPGLAGGLANTGELFF. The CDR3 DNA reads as TGTGCCAGCAGCCCGGGACTAGCGGGGGGGTTAGCGAACACCGGGGAGCTGTTTTTT.

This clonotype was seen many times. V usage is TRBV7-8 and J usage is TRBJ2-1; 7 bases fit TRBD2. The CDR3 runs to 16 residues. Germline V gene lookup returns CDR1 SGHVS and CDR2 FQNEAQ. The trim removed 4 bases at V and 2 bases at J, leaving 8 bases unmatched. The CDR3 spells CASSSPLGRAYNEQFF. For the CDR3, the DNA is TGTGCCAGCAGCTCTCCTTTGGGGAGGGCCTACAATGAGCAGTTCTTC.

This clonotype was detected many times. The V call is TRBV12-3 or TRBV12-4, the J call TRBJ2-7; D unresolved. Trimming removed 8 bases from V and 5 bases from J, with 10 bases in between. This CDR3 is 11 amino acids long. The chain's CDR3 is CASSSLHEQYF. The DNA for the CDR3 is TGTGCCAGCTCAAGTCTGCACGAGCAGTACTTC.

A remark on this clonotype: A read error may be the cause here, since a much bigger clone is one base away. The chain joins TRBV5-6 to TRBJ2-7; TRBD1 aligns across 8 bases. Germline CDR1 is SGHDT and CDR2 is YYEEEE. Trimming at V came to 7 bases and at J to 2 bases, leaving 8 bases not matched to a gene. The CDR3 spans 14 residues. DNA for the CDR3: TGTGCCAGCGGCTCGACAGGGGAAACCTACGAGCAGTACTTC. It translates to CASGSTGETYEQYF. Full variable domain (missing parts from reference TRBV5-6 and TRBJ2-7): DAGVTQSPTHLIKTRGQQVTLRCSPKSGHDTVSWYQQALGQGPQFIFQYYEEEERQRGNFPDRFSGHQFPNYSSELNVNALLLGDSALYLCASGSTGETYEQYFGPGTRLTVT.

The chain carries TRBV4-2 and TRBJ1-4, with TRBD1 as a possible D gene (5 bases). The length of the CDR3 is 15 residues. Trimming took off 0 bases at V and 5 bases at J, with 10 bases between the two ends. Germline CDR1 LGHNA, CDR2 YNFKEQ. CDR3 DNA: TGTGCCAGCAGCCAAGAATCGTCAGGGAATGAAAAACTGTTTTTT. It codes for CASSQESSGNEKLFF.